A selection of T cell receptor beta chains follows, all from one sample in a study of cytomegalovirus exposure and HLA in healthy donors. Generated by immunoSEQ multiplex PCR, the TCRdb table keeps only in-frame clones and is missing some. Altogether under 150,000 clones are present, 65% to 85% being singletons, with the ten largest covering 2% to 3%. Sequences were obtained from PBMCs. The source of these receptors is a male donor in good health and CMV-seronegative. Each CDR3 is given with its conserved first and last residue. The order of the fields is J gene, V gene, clone size, D gene, CDR3 protein, CDR3 DNA. D genes are given only for firm matches. Clone size is given for some rows only: seen once, a few or many times, or a class if the clone is expanded.

J: TRBJ2-7
V: TRBV25-1
size: NA
D: TRBD1
CDR3: CASSPRLGTASYEQYF
DNA: TGTGCCAGCAGCCCCCGGCTGGGGACAGCCTCCTACGAGCAGTACTTC

J: TRBJ2-7
V: TRBV7-2
size: NA
D: NA
CDR3: CASSFVYEQYF
DNA: TGTGCCAGCAGCTTCGTGTACGAGCAGTACTTC

J: TRBJ2-5
V: TRBV28
size: NA
D: TRBD1
CDR3: CASSLSGTGEETQYF
DNA: TGTGCCAGCAGTTTATCCGGGACAGGGGAGGAGACCCAGTACTTC

J: TRBJ2-7
V: TRBV9
size: NA
D: TRBD1
CDR3: CASSVGGQGDYEQYF
DNA: TGTGCCAGCAGCGTAGGGGGACAGGGAGACTACGAGCAGTACTTC

J: TRBJ1-5
V: TRBV27
size: NA
D: TRBD1
CDR3: CASSLVTGTGTQPQHF
DNA: TGTGCCAGCAGTTTAGTTACCGGGACAGGGACCCAGCCCCAGCATTTT

J: TRBJ2-2
V: TRBV2
size: NA
D: NA
CDR3: CAGAGELTGELFF
DNA: TGTGCCGGGGCAGGGGAACTAACCGGGGAGCTGTTTTTT

J: TRBJ2-5
V: TRBV13
size: NA
D: TRBD2
CDR3: CASSLETGTSGQETQYF
DNA: TGTGCCAGCAGCTTGGAGACCGGGACTAGCGGGCAAGAGACCCAGTACTTC

J: TRBJ1-4
V: TRBV19
size: NA
D: TRBD1
CDR3: CASIDRDNEKLFF
DNA: TGTGCCAGTATTGACAGGGATAATGAAAAACTGTTTTTT

J: TRBJ1-2
V: TRBV28
size: NA
D: NA
CDR3: CASSFRSYGYTF
DNA: TGTGCCAGCAGTTTCCGGTCCTATGGCTACACCTTC

J: TRBJ2-3
V: TRBV30
size: NA
D: NA
CDR3: CAGGASGITDTQYF
DNA: TGTGCCGGGGGGGCTAGCGGTATCACAGATACGCAGTATTTT

J: TRBJ2-7
V: TRBV6-6
size: once
D: TRBD1
CDR3: CASSLTGRLYEQYF
DNA: TGTGCCAGCAGCTTGACAGGGAGACTCTACGAGCAGTACTTC

J: TRBJ2-7
V: TRBV25-1
size: NA
D: NA
CDR3: CASSPLRGISDEQYF
DNA: TGTGCCAGCAGTCCACTTCGGGGGATCTCTGACGAGCAGTACTTC